Listed here are 21 T cell receptor beta chains from one sample, sequenced in a study of chemoradiotherapy in HPV16-positive cancers. Clones were sequenced by immunoSEQ multiplex PCR, and TCRdb holds only the in-frame ones, with some missing. The sample has fewer than 30,000 clones, approximately 95% seen once; the top ten hold 2.7%. This material was obtained from a patient who underwent chemoradiotherapy. The source of these receptors is a human donor with HPV-associated anogenital cancer.

V is TRBV4-3 and J is TRBJ1-2; 7 bases fit TRBD1. Looked up from germline, CDR1 is LGHNA and CDR2 is YSLEER. Trimming cost V 5 bases and J 6 bases; bases outside gene matches: 15. The CDR3 runs 16 residues. CDR3 sequence reads: CASSSRFGGGANGYTF. CDR3 sequence (DNA): TGCGCCAGCAGCTCAAGATTTGGAGGGGGCGCGAATGGCTACACCTTC.

The V and J genes are TRBV30 and TRBJ1-4; D remains unclear. The CDR3 is 12 residues long. Trimming shortened V by 8 bases and J by 2 bases, and 9 bases separated the two germline ends. Germline V gives CDR1 GTSNPN, CDR2 SVGIG (reference sequence). The CDR3 nucleotides read TGTGCCGGTGGCAGGACTAATGAAAAACTGTTTTTT. Its protein is CAGGRTNEKLFF.

The chain carries TRBV2 and TRBJ1-2; D is unclear. The CDR3 sequence is 14 residues long. The germline V gene encodes CDR1 SNHLY and CDR2 FYNNEI. Trimming shortened V by 4 bases and J by 0 bases, and 9 bases separated the two germline ends. CDR3: CASSGGRTNYGYTF. CDR3 nucleotides: TGTGCCAGCAGTGGTGGCAGGACTAACTATGGCTACACCTTC.

This chain joins TRBV7-2 and TRBJ1-6, with 8 bases lining up with TRBD1. Trimming at V came to 5 bases and at J to 8 bases, leaving 5 bases not matched to a gene. The CDR3 sequence is 14 residues long. Germline V CDR1 and CDR2: SGHTA, FQGNSA. Here the CDR3 DNA reads TGTGCCAGCAGCCCACAGGGGGGTGATTCACCCCTCCACTTT. Amino acid sequence: CASSPQGGDSPLHF.

The chain links TRBV30 to TRBJ2-7, with D possibly being TRBD1 or TRBD2 (5 bases each). The germline V gene encodes CDR1 GTSNPN and CDR2 SVGIG (reference sequence). Trimming took 3 bases from V and 2 from J, leaving 11 bases between them. The CDR3 has 13 residues. The CDR3 protein is CAWSPWGPYEQYF. In DNA, the CDR3 is TGTGCCTGGAGCCCGTGGGGACCCTACGAGCAGTACTTC.

This chain uses TRBV5-4 with TRBJ1-1; 8 nucleotides match TRBD1. Germline V CDR1 and CDR2: SGHNT, YYREEE (reference sequence). V lost 5 bases, J lost 1 base, and 10 bases stayed unmatched. This CDR3 has 16 residues. The chain's CDR3 is CASRDRARGENTEAFF. CDR3 nucleotides: TGTGCCAGCAGGGACAGGGCTCGTGGAGAGAACACTGAAGCTTTCTTT. Complete variable domain (other parts from reference TRBV5-4 and TRBJ1-1): ETGVTQSPTHLIKTRGQQVTLRCSSQSGHNTVSWYQQALGQGPQFIFQYYREEENGRGNFPPRFSGLQFPNYSSELNVNALELDDSALYLCASRDRARGENTEAFFGQGTRLTVV.

The chain uses TRBV18 and TRBJ1-2; D remains ambiguous. The V end was cut by 3 bases, the J end by 3 bases, with 8 bases between. The CDR3 spans 13 residues. Germline values: CDR1 KGHSH, CDR2 LQKENI. This CDR3 is CASSPDGDYGYTF. DNA of the CDR3: TGTGCCAGCTCACCGGATGGTGACTATGGCTACACCTTC.

Here the CDR3 DNA reads TGTGCCAGCAGCGTCTCACAGGGTGAAAAACTGTTTTTT. This gives the protein CASSVSQGEKLFF. V gene TRBV7-2 combines with J gene TRBJ1-4; tentatively, D is TRBD1 (6 bases). The V gene's germline CDR1 is SGHTA and CDR2 FQGNSA. V was shortened by 5 bases and J by 7 bases, with 11 bases between the two germline ends. The CDR3 totals 13 residues.

The chain couples TRBV28 to TRBJ1-2; 12 bases agree with TRBD1. Germline V gives CDR1 MDHEN, CDR2 SYDVKM. V lost 6 bases to trimming and J lost 4 bases; unmatched junction nucleotides: 9. CDR3 length: 16 amino acids. In DNA form, the CDR3 reads TGTGCCAGCAGACCAGAGGGGACAGGGGGCTTCTATGGCTACACCTTC. Residues: CASRPEGTGGFYGYTF.

The chain uses TRBV6-1 and TRBJ1-3, with D possibly TRBD1 on 6 matching bases. The CDR3 sequence is 15 residues long. In germline, CDR1 is MNHNS, CDR2 SASEGT. V lost 2 bases and J 3 bases, leaving 11 bases between the germline ends. The CDR3 nucleotides read TGTGCCAGCAGTGAAAGGGGGGCCGGTGGAAACACCATATATTTT. The encoded protein is CASSERGAGGNTIYF.

The chain employs TRBV19 and TRBJ2-2, with 8 bases matching TRBD2. After removal of 7 bases from V and 5 bases from J, the junction contained 12 bases not matched to a gene. Germline CDR1 reads LNHDA; CDR2 reads SQIVND (reference sequence). The CDR3 extends over 16 amino acids. The CDR3 nucleotides are TGTGCCAGTATCCCGCCCGGGGGGGGAAAAACCGGGGAGCTGTTTTTT. Translated: CASIPPGGGKTGELFF.

The rearrangement uses TRBV2 and TRBJ2-3, with 10 bases aligning to TRBD2. The ends lost 8 bases at V and 5 bases at J; junction bases unmatched: 13. Germline CDR1 is SNHLY and CDR2 is FYNNEI. The length of the CDR3 is 16 residues. CDR3 nucleotides: TGTGCCAGCCGGTGGGAACTAGCGGGAACAGGAGATACGCAGTATTTT. Amino acids: CASRWELAGTGDTQYF.

The chain couples TRBV6-6 to TRBJ2-7; D call uncertain. This CDR3 has 13 residues. V was trimmed by 7 bases and J by 0 bases, leaving 10 bases between them. CDR1 is MNHNY, CDR2 SVGAGI, per germline (reference sequence). In nucleotides, the CDR3 is TGTGCCAGCATGACCCCTAACTCCTACGAGCAGTACTTC. It codes for CASMTPNSYEQYF.

The rearrangement links TRBV6-5 to TRBJ1-4, with D possibly being TRBD1 (5 bases). V was shortened by 4 bases and J by 8 bases, with 14 bases between the two germline ends. Germline V gives CDR1 MNHEY, CDR2 SVGAGI. The CDR3 covers 14 residues. The CDR3 sequence is CASSLRGVGEKLFF. The CDR3 DNA sequence: TGTGCCAGCAGTTTGCGGGGGGTGGGGGAAAAACTGTTTTTT.

V is TRBV4-1 and J is TRBJ1-2; D is unresolved. The V gene lost 4 bases and the J gene lost 5 bases, with 17 bases spanning the gap. Germline V gene lookup returns CDR1 MGHRA and CDR2 YSYEKL. The CDR3 contains 15 residues. The CDR3 DNA is TGCGCCAGCAGCCCCGGGCAGGAATACGGATATGGCTACACCTTC. Translating it yields CASSPGQEYGYGYTF.

The chain combines TRBV15 with TRBJ1-5; D is unclear. Trimming took off 4 bases at V and 0 bases at J, with 10 bases between the two ends. The CDR3 is 15 amino acids. CDR1 and CDR2 from the germline V gene are LNHNV and YYDKDF (reference sequence). The CDR3 DNA is TGTGCCACCAGCACGCTTACGTCTAGCAATCAGCCCCAGCATTTT. It specifies CATSTLTSSNQPQHF.

This clone was picked up one time. J is TRBJ2-2 and V is TRBV27; TRBD1 agrees at 7 bases. This CDR3 has 14 residues. V lost 6 bases to trimming and J lost 2 bases; unmatched junction nucleotides: 3. Germline CDR1 reads MNHEY; CDR2 reads SMNVEV (reference sequence). This CDR3 is CASRRGRNTGELFF. CDR3 nucleotide sequence: TGTGCCAGCAGAAGGGGGCGAAACACCGGGGAGCTGTTTTTT.

This chain joins TRBV5-1 and TRBJ2-5, with D uncertain. Trimming pared 5 bases from V and 4 bases from J, leaving 9 bases between. The CDR3 spans 12 residues. In germline, CDR1 is SGHRS, CDR2 YFSETQ. CDR3 coding DNA: TGCGCCAGCAGGGACGGAATAGAGACCCAGTACTTC. Encoded protein: CASRDGIETQYF.

The table lists this clone with a count of one. The chain couples TRBV28 to TRBJ1-1; D is ambiguous. The CDR3 has 12 residues. Germline V lookup: CDR1 MDHEN, CDR2 SYDVKM. Trimming took off 1 base at V and 4 bases at J, with 4 bases between the two ends. The CDR3 reads CASSLSGTEAFF. DNA for the CDR3: TGTGCCAGCAGTTTATCTGGCACTGAAGCTTTCTTT.

CDR3 residues: CASRAPGLAGIQETQYF. The CDR3 DNA reads TGTGCCAGCAGAGCCCCGGGACTAGCGGGGATCCAAGAGACCCAGTACTTC. This rearrangement joins TRBV28 to TRBJ2-5, with TRBD2 identical over 13 bases. Per germline, CDR1 MDHEN and CDR2 SYDVKM. V shed 6 bases and J 1 base; nucleotides not matched to a gene: 8. The CDR3 runs 17 residues.

The chain links TRBV4-1 to TRBJ2-4, with D unresolved. Deletions cut 0 bases from V and 5 bases from J, with 17 bases between. The CDR3 is made up of 17 amino acids. The germline gives CDR1 MGHRA, CDR2 YSYEKL. The CDR3 DNA reads TGCGCCAGCAGCCAAGACGCGGCAGGAGTGGGTCAAAACATTCAGTACTTC. It translates to CASSQDAAGVGQNIQYF.